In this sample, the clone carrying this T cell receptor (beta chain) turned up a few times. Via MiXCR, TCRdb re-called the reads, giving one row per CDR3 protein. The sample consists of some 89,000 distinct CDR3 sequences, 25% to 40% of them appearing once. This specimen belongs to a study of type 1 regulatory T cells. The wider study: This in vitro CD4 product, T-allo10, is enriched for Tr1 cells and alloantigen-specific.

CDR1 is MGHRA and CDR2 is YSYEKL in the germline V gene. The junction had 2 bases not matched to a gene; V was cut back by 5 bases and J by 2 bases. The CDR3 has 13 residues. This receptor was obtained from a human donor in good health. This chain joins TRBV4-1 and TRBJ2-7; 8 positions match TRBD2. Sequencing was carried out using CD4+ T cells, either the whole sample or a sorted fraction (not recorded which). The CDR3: CASSNSGTYEQYF. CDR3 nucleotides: TGCGCCAGCAGCAATAGCGGGACCTACGAGCAGTACTTC.